This T cell receptor beta chain was documented in a study of blood T cells in healthy people across ages. The study's findings and limits: Older age went with lower TCR beta diversity per million T cells, in a roughly linear way.

This clonotype was observed a few times. Its specificity is not known. Together with a sample-barcoded 5' primer, a J-beta primer mix was included in a second PCR lasting roughly 6 to 12 cycles. Via MiXCR, TCRdb re-called the 5' RACE reads, giving one row per CDR3 protein. The sample contains about 970,000 distinct CDR3 sequences, roughly 51% of which appear only once. Healthy Caucasian individuals from Russia aged roughly 6 to 90 served as donors. Germline V gene sequence: CDR1 SQVTM, CDR2 ANQGSEA. The CDR3 has 12 amino acids. V gave up 5 bases and J gave up 2 bases, with 10 bases separating them. The TCR sequence derives from a woman aged 60-75 years in good health. The sequenced sample consisted of blood. This chain connects TRBV29-1 to TRBJ2-7; possible D gene TRBD1, 5 bases. DNA for the CDR3: TGCAGCGTTTTGTGGGGCCCCTACGAGCAGTACTTC. This sequence encodes CSVLWGPYEQYF.